The 11 T cell receptor beta chains below come from one sample, sequenced in a study of memory CD4+ T cells and cytomegalovirus serostatus. Sequencing was performed with immunoSEQ multiplex PCR; in TCRdb, only in-frame clones are kept and a portion is missing. The sample lists around 63,000 clones, about 78% occurring once. Single viable CD3+CD4+CD8-CD45RO+ cells were sorted as the memory CD4+ T cells. Material: memory CD4+ T cells from blood. All receptors derive from an adult in good health and CMV-seropositive.

This clone has only a few counts. The CDR3 region has the DNA TGTGCCAGCAGTGTCCCGAGAGGGGTTTCCTATGGCTACACCTTC. Amino acids: CASSVPRGVSYGYTF. The chain has TRBV6-1 and TRBJ1-2; possible D gene TRBD1, 5 bases. The germline V and J ends were trimmed by 4 bases and 4 bases, with 16 bases remaining between them. The germline CDR1 and CDR2 sequences are MNHNS and SASEGT. The CDR3 has 15 amino acids.

The rearrangement uses TRBV2 and TRBJ2-5; no clear D. This CDR3 spans 14 amino acids. CDR1 and CDR2 from the germline V gene are SNHLY and FYNNEI. V dropped 5 bases and J dropped 1 base, with 11 bases sitting between them. CDR3 sequence reads: CASSRATPQETQYF. The CDR3 bases are TGTGCCAGCAGTCGGGCTACACCCCAAGAGACCCAGTACTTC.

The V call is TRBV6-1, the J call TRBJ1-2; no clear D gene. Looked up from germline, CDR1 is MNHNS and CDR2 is SASEGT. The CDR3 is 13 residues long. Trimming cost V 6 bases and J 4 bases, with 12 bases left between them. The CDR3 reads CASRFDKTYGYTF. Here the CDR3 DNA reads TGTGCCAGCAGATTCGACAAGACCTATGGCTACACCTTC.

The chain recombines TRBV19 with TRBJ1-2; D is undetermined. V was cut by 5 bases and J by 7 bases, with 11 bases left in between. Per germline, CDR1 LNHDA and CDR2 SQIVND (reference sequence). The CDR3 spans 12 residues. The CDR3 loop reads CASSSSTVGYTF. The CDR3 DNA reads as TGTGCCAGTAGTTCGAGCACAGTTGGCTACACCTTC.

The chain uses TRBV4-2 and TRBJ2-6, with unresolved D. Per germline, CDR1 LGHNA and CDR2 YNFKEQ. V shed 0 bases and J shed 0 bases, with 9 bases lying between them. This CDR3 is built from 17 residues. CDR3 DNA: TGTGCCAGCAGCCAAGATGGCCAACCCTCTGGGGCCAACGTCCTGACTTTC. Amino acids: CASSQDGQPSGANVLTF.

The chain is built from TRBV10-3 and TRBJ2-1; D is uncertain. V was cut by 3 bases and J by 5 bases, with 5 bases left in between. Germline CDR1 reads ENHRY; CDR2 reads SYGVKD. This CDR3 is 12 amino acids long. CDR3 DNA sequence: TGTGCCATCAGTGAAGTCAACAATGAGCAGTTCTTC. Its translation: CAISEVNNEQFF.

The count of this clone is one. The rearrangement uses TRBV5-8 and TRBJ2-7; D remains unclear. This CDR3 has 13 residues. Deletions cut 3 bases from V and 3 bases from J, with 10 bases between. CDR1 and CDR2 (germline): SGHTS, YDEGEE. The CDR3 here is CASSSDGYYEQYF. The CDR3 DNA is TGTGCCAGCAGCTCAGACGGATACTACGAGCAGTACTTC.

The CDR3 region has the DNA TGTGCCAGCAGTGTACAGGGGGCGCGGGGTGAAAAACTGTTTTTT. Its protein is CASSVQGARGEKLFF. The chain recombines TRBV25-1 with TRBJ1-4, with 9 bases that match TRBD1. The CDR3 totals 15 residues. CDR1 MGHDK and CDR2 SYGVNS come from the germline V gene. The trim removed 4 bases at V and 7 bases at J, leaving 7 bases unmatched.

V and J are TRBV11-2 and TRBJ1-4, with D maybe TRBD1 (5 bases). Trimming took 0 bases from V and 8 from J, leaving 13 bases between them. The CDR3 covers 15 residues. Germline V gene data show CDR1 as SGHAT and CDR2 as FQNNGV. The CDR3 reads CASSLDSVRDEKLFF. The CDR3 DNA is TGTGCCAGCAGCTTAGATTCGGTCAGGGACGAAAAACTGTTTTTT.

This clone is labeled as medium-sized. The chain recombines TRBV7-3 with TRBJ2-7; D is unclear. CDR3 length: 11 amino acids. Trimming pared 2 bases from V and 9 bases from J, leaving 8 bases between. Germline CDR1 SGHTA, CDR2 FQGTGA. DNA for the CDR3: TGTGCCAGCAGCTTATGCCCCCGGCAGTACTTC. As protein: CASSLCPRQYF.

This rearrangement joins TRBV29-1 to TRBJ2-1; possible D gene TRBD1, 5 bases. Per germline, CDR1 SQVTM and CDR2 ANQGSEA. The CDR3 sequence is 12 residues long. V was trimmed by 2 bases and J by 11 bases, leaving 13 bases between them. Here the CDR3 DNA reads TGCAGCGTTGAAACGACAGTCTATCAGCAGTTCTTC. It translates to CSVETTVYQQFF.